This section outlines one T cell receptor beta chain sequence together with its context. This entry is derived from a study of blood T cell repertoires in COVID-19. Study-wide context: The samples span acute and convalescent COVID-19 from the United States, Italy and Spain. Nucleic acid was either cDNA or gDNA, and it came from T cells, B-cell-depleted T cells, or PBMCs.

Method: immunoSEQ multiplex PCR; TCRdb's copy keeps in-frame clones and lacks some. The sample gives 250,000 to 300,000 clones, around 88% of which show up once; about 12% is in the top ten. The CDR3 totals 15 residues. Germline V CDR1 and CDR2: MGHRA, YSYEKL. Trimming at V came to 0 bases and at J to 7 bases, leaving 9 bases not matched to a gene. What was sequenced was peripheral blood. The receptor was derived from a woman aged 70 to 79 with COVID-19, enrolled during active disease. The chain combines TRBV4-1 with TRBJ2-7; TRBD2 aligns across 7 bases. As DNA, the CDR3 is TGCGCCAGCAGCCAAGATGGGGGGGTAGTCCGGGAGCAGTACTTC. Translation gives CASSQDGGVVREQYF.